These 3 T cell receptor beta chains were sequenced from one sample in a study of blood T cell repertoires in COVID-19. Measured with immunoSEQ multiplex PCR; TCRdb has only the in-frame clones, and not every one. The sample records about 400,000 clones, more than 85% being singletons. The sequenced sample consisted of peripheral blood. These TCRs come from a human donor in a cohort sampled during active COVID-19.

The CDR3 region has the DNA TGTGCCTGGAGTACCCGGACAGGCGAGACCCAGTACTTC. It specifies CAWSTRTGETQYF. V and J are TRBV30 and TRBJ2-5; 7 bases line up with TRBD1. The CDR3 length is 13 residues. Germline assignment: CDR1 GTSNPN and CDR2 SVGIG (reference sequence). V shed 2 bases and J 5 bases; nucleotides not matched to a gene: 5.

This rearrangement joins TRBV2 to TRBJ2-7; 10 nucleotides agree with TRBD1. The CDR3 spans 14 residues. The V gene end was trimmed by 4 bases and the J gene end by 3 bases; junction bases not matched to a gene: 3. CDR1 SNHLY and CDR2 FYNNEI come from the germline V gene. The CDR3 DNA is TGTGCCAGCAGTGTGGGACAGGGGCTCTACGAGCAGTACTTC. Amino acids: CASSVGQGLYEQYF.

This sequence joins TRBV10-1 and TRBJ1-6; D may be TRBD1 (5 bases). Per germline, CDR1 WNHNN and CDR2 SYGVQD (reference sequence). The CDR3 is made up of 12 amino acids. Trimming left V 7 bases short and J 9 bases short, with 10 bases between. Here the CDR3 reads CASKQGGSPLHF. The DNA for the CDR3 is TGCGCCAGCAAGCAGGGTGGTTCACCCCTCCACTTT.